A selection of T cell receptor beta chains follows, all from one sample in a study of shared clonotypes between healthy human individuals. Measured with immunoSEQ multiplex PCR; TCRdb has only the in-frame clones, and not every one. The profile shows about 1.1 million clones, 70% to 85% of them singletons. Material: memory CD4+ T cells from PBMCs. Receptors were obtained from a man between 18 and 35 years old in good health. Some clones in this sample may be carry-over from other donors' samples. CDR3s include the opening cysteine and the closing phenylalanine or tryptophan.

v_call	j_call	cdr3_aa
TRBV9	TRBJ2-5	CASSVGVYGPTQETQYF
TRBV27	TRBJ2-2	CASSSRPGTGELFF
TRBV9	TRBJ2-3	CASSGGWTDTQYF
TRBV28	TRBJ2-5	CASSSRDTEETQYF
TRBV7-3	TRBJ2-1	CASSFGGLGEQFF
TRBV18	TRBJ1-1	CASGETGNGYTEAFF
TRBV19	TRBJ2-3	CASSKAGTSGSTNTQYF
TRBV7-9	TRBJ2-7	CASSRGGIVFEQYF
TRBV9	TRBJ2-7	CASSAFTVGREKDEQYF
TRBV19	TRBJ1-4	CASSRNRGDEKLFF
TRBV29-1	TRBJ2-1	CSVVDQRANEQFF
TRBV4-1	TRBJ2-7	CASSQVGAASYEQYF
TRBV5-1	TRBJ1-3	CASTQTAVGSGNTIYF
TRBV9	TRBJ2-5	CASSARTGGRETQYF
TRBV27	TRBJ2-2	CASSPSPTLTGELFF
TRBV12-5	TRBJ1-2	CASGLVLSGDNYGYTF
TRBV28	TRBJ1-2	CASSPWKAPQLGGGYTF
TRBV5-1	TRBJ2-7	CASSLQGSSYEQYF
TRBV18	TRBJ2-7	CASSPRTSGSLYEQYF
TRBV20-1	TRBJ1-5	CSIASQPQHF